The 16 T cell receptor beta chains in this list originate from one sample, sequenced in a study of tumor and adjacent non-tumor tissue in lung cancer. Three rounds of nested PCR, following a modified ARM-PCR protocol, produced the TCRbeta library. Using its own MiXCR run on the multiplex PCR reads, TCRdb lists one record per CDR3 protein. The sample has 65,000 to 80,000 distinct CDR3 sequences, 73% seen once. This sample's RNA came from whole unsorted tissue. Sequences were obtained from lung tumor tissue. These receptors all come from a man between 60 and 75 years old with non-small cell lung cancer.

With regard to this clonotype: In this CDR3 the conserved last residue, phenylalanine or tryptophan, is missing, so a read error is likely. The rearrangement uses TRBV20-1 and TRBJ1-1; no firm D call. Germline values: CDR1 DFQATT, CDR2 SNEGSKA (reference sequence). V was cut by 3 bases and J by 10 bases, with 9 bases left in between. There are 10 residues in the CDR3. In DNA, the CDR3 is TGCAGTGCTAGCGACCGGGTAGCTTTCTGT. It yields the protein CSASDRVAFC.

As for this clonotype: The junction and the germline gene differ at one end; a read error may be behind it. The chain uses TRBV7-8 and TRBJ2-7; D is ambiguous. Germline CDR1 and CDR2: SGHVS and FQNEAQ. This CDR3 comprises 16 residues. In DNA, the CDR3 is TGTGCCGGCAGCATAGATGGGCTCGGCAGCTCCTACGAGAAGTACTTC. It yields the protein CAGSIDGLGSSYEKYF. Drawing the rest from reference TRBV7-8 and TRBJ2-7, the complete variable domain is GAGVSQSPRYKVAKRGQDVALRCDPISGHVSLFWYQQALGQGPEFLTYFQNEAQLDKSGLPSDRFFAERPEGSVSTLKIQRTQQEDSAVYLCAGSIDGLGSSYEKYFGPGTRLTVT.

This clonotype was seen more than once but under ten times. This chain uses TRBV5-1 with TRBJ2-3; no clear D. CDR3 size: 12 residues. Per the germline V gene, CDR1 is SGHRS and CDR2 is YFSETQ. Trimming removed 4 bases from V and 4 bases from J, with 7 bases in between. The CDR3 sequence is CASSLEADTQYF. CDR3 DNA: TGCGCCAGCAGCCTTGAGGCAGATACGCAGTATTTT.

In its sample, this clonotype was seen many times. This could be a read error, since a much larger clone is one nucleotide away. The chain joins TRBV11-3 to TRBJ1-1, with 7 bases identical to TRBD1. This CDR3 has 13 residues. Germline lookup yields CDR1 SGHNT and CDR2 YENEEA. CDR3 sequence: CASSYGTDTVAFF. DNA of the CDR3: TGTGCCAGCAGTTATGGGACAGACACTGTAGCTTTCTTT.

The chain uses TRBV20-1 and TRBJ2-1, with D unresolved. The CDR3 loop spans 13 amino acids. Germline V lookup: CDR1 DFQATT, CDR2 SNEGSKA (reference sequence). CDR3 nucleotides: TGCAACGCTAGGCCTAGCTCCTACAATGAGCAGTTCTTC. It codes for CNARPSSYNEQFF.

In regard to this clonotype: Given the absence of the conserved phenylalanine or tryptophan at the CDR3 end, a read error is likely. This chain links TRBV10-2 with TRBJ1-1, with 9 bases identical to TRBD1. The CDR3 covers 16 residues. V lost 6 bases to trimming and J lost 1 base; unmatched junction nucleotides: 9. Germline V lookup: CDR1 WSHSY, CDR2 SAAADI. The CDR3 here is CASRNRGLTGNTEAFV. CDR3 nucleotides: TGCGCCAGCAGGAACAGGGGGCTGACCGGGAACACTGAAGCTTTCGTT.

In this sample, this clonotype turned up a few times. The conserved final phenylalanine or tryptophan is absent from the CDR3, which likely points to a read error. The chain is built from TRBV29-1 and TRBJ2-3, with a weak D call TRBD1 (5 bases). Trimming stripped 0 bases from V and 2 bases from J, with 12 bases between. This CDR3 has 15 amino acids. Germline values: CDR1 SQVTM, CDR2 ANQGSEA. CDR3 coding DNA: TGCAGCGTTGAAGAACGAGGACATCCCACAGATACGCAGTATTCT. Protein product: CSVEERGHPTDTQYS.

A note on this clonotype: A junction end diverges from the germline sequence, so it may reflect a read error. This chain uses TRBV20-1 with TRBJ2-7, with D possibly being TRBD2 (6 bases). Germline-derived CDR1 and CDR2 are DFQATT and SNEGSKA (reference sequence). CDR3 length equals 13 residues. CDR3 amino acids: CSASQGPDYERYF. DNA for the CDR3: TGTAGTGCCAGCCAAGGGCCGGACTACGAGCGGTACTTC.

In nucleotides, the CDR3 is TGCAGCTTTGTTGACAGGGGGGCAGAATCCTACGAGCAGTACTTC. Its protein product is CSFVDRGAESYEQYF. This sequence joins TRBV29-1 and TRBJ2-7, with 9 bases identical to TRBD1. Germline V CDR1 and CDR2: SQVTM, ANQGSEA. With 8 bases clipped from V and 1 base from J, the junction kept 12 bases outside the gene matches. The CDR3 length is 15 residues.

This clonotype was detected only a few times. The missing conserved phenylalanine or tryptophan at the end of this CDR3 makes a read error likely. CDR3 protein: CATSDLTVSTDTQYC. The CDR3, as DNA: TGTGCCACCAGTGATTTGACGGTTAGCACAGATACGCAGTATTGT. The rearrangement links TRBV24-1 to TRBJ2-3; no firm D call. Trimming left V 0 bases short and J 0 bases short, with 6 bases between. Germline CDR1 KGHDR, CDR2 SFDVKD. CDR3 length: 15 amino acids.

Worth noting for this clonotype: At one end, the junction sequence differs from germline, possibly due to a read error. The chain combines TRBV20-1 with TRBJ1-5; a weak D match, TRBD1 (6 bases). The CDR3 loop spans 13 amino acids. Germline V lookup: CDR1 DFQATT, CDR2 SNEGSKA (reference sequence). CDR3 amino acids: CSANHGGHQPPHF. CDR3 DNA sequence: TGCAGTGCTAACCACGGGGGGCATCAGCCCCCGCATTTT.

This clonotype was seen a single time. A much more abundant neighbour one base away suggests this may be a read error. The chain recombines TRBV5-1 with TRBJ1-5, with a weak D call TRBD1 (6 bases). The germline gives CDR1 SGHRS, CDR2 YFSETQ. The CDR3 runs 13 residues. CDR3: CSSSLQGSQPQHF. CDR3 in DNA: TGCTCCAGCAGCTTACAGGGTAGCCAGCCCCAGCATTTT.

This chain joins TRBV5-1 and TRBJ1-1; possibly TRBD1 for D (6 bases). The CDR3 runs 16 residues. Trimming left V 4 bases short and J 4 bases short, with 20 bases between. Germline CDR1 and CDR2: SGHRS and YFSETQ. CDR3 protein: CASSLQGGYMSTEAFF. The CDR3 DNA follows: TGCGCCAGCAGCCTCCAAGGGGGGTATATGAGCACTGAAGCTTTCTTT.

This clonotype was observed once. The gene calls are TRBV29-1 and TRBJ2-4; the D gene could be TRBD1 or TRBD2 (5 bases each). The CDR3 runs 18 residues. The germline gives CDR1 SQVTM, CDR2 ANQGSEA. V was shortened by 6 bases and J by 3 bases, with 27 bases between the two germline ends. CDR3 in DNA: TGCAGCGTGGAAACACCGGGACCCCGGGCCGAGAGCAAAAACATTCAGTACTTC. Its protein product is CSVETPGPRAESKNIQYF. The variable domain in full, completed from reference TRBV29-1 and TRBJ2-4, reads SAVISQKPSRDICQRGTSLTIQCQVDSQVTMMFWYRQQPGQSLTLIATANQGSEATYESGFVIDKFPISRPNLTFSTLTVSNMSPEDSSIYLCSVETPGPRAESKNIQYFGAGTRLSVL.

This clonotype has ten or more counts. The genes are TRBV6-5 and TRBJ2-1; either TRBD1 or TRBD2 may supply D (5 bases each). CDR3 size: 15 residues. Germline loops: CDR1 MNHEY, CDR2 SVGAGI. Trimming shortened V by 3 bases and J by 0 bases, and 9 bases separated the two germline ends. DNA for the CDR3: TGTGCCAGCAGTTATAGAGGGGACTCCTACAATGAGCAGTTCTTC. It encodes CASSYRGDSYNEQFF.

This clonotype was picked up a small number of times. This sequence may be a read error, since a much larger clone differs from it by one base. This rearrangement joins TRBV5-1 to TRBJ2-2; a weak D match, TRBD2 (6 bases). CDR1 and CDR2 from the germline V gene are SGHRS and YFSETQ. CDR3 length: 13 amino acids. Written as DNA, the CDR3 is TGCGCCTGCAGCTTGGGGGGCACCGGGGAGCTGTTTTTT. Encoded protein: CACSLGGTGELFF.